Shown below are 13 T cell receptor beta chains from a single sample sequenced in a study of identical twins. TCRdb redid the calling of the 5' RACE reads with MiXCR, one entry per CDR3 protein. Altogether approximately 630,000 distinct CDR3 sequences are present, about 7.1% being singletons, with the ten largest covering 1.5% to 2%. These data are also associated with another study on yellow fever vaccine responses in identical twins.

Source material: PBMCs. The source of these receptors is a woman aged 18-29 years in good health.

This clonotype came up a few times. The rearrangement links TRBV7-6 to TRBJ2-3; perhaps TRBD2 as D (5 bases). Germline CDR1 is SGHVS and CDR2 is FNYEAQ. CDR3 length equals 12 residues. Trimming cost V 6 bases and J 6 bases, with 10 bases left between them. The CDR3 nucleotides read TGTGCCAGCAGTCGGAGGCCGGATACGCAGTATTTT. Its protein is CASSRRPDTQYF.

This clonotype occurred a few times. The chain links TRBV11-1 to TRBJ2-3; maybe TRBD1 (5 bases). CDR3 size: 13 residues. Trimming pared 8 bases from V and 10 bases from J, leaving 19 bases between. Per germline, CDR1 SGHAT and CDR2 FQDESV (reference sequence). The CDR3, as DNA: TGTGCCAGCCGCGACCTTCAGGGTAGATCGCAGTATTTT. It encodes CASRDLQGRSQYF.

This clonotype was seen a handful of times. The junction departs from the called germline gene at one end, perhaps through a read error. The V gene is TRBV29-1, the J gene TRBJ2-1, with D perhaps TRBD2 (5 bases). The germline CDR1 and CDR2 sequences are SQVTM and ANQGSEA. The CDR3 spans 13 residues. The CDR3 DNA reads TGCAGCGTTGAAGGACTTGGAGGATTCCCGGGAATCTTC. This gives the protein CSVEGLGGFPGIF.

This clonotype was seen repeatedly, ten times or more. The gene calls are TRBV28 and TRBJ1-2, with D perhaps matching TRBD1 (5 bases). This CDR3 has 16 amino acids. The V and J ends lost 6 bases and 5 bases respectively, with 22 bases between them. The germline V gene has CDR1 MDHEN and CDR2 SYDVKM. Written as DNA, the CDR3 is TGTGCCAGCAGCGAACGCACGGGGGGGACCCGATATGGCTACACCTTC. Protein sequence: CASSERTGGTRYGYTF.

This chain uses TRBV5-5 with TRBJ2-7, with a weak D call TRBD1 (6 bases). The CDR3 loop spans 15 amino acids. The ends were cut back, 3 bases at V and 2 bases at J, with 15 bases in the middle. CDR1 SGHKS and CDR2 YYEKEE come from the germline V gene (reference sequence). The CDR3 spells CASSSRAGVAYEQYF. The CDR3 DNA reads as TGTGCCAGCAGCTCGCGGGCAGGGGTGGCCTACGAGCAGTACTTC.

This clonotype turned up a few times. This sequence joins TRBV20-1 and TRBJ2-3, with 8 bases identical to TRBD2. In germline, CDR1 is DFQATT, CDR2 SNEGSKA (reference sequence). The CDR3 runs to 17 residues. With 0 bases clipped from V and 2 bases from J, the junction kept 10 bases outside the gene matches. The CDR3 DNA sequence: TGCAGTGCTAGAGATTTGGGCGGGAGGCCCCCCACAGATACGCAGTATTTT. It encodes CSARDLGGRPPTDTQYF.

Ten or more counts support this clonotype. The gene calls are TRBV4-1 and TRBJ1-5, with 12 bases that match TRBD1. Trimming cost V 3 bases and J 1 base; bases outside gene matches: 7. The CDR3 runs to 18 residues. The germline V gene has CDR1 MGHRA and CDR2 YSYEKL. CDR3 in DNA: TGCGCCAGCAGCCATACCGGGACAGGGGGCTCGAGCAATCAGCCCCAGCATTTT. It yields the protein CASSHTGTGGSSNQPQHF.

This clonotype came up many times. This sequence joins TRBV7-9 and TRBJ2-1; weak D call: TRBD1 (6 bases). Trimming stripped 3 bases from V and 7 bases from J, with 16 bases between. CDR3 length equals 15 residues. The germline CDR1 and CDR2 sequences are SEHNR and FQNEAQ (reference sequence). The chain's CDR3 is CASSLTGPVGNEQFF. The CDR3 DNA reads as TGTGCCAGCAGCTTGACAGGCCCGGTCGGGAATGAGCAGTTCTTC.

This clonotype was found many times. The genes are TRBV27 and TRBJ1-1, with D perhaps TRBD1 (5 bases). This CDR3 region has 15 residues. Looked up from germline, CDR1 is MNHEY and CDR2 is SMNVEV (reference sequence). V dropped 5 bases and J dropped 5 bases, with 18 bases sitting between them. The CDR3: CASSPGRVRGTEAFF. For the CDR3, the DNA is TGTGCCAGCAGTCCCGGCCGCGTTAGGGGAACTGAAGCTTTCTTT.

This clonotype was recorded at least ten times. V usage is TRBV4-1 and J usage is TRBJ2-1, with 7 bases fitting TRBD1. Unmatched junction bases numbered 9, after V lost 4 bases and J lost 0 bases. The CDR3 runs 17 residues. The V gene's germline CDR1 is MGHRA and CDR2 YSYEKL. The CDR3 DNA is TGCGCCAGCAGCCCATCCGGACAGGCGAGCTCCTACAATGAGCAGTTCTTC. It encodes CASSPSGQASSYNEQFF.

This clonotype was detected a few times. The rearrangement joins TRBV5-6 to TRBJ1-1, with no clear D. The germline V gene has CDR1 SGHDT and CDR2 YYEEEE. The CDR3 has 14 residues. The germline V and J ends were trimmed by 1 base and 3 bases, with 10 bases remaining between them. CDR3 in amino acids: CASSLLGSYTEAFF. The CDR3 DNA reads TGTGCCAGCAGCTTGTTAGGATCTTACACTGAAGCTTTCTTT.

This clonotype was recorded only once. The V call is TRBV18, the J call TRBJ2-2, with D hard to call. This CDR3 contains 15 residues. Trimming left V 0 bases short and J 2 bases short, with 7 bases between. The V gene's germline CDR1 is KGHSH and CDR2 LQKENI. In DNA form, the CDR3 reads TGTGCCAGCTCACCACCGTGGGGTAACACCGGGGAGCTGTTTTTT. It codes for CASSPPWGNTGELFF. Looking up the rest from reference TRBV18 and TRBJ2-2 gives the full variable domain: NAGVMQNPRHLVRRRGQEARLRCSPMKGHSHVYWYRQLPEEGLKFMVYLQKENIIDESGMPKERFSAEFPKEGPSILRIQQVVRGDSAAYFCASSPPWGNTGELFFGEGSRLTVL.

This clonotype was observed a handful of times. The CDR3 coding sequence is TGTGCCAGCAGCTTCGGAGATAGGAGGGTGGATACGCAGTATTTT. Translated, it gives CASSFGDRRVDTQYF. The J gene is TRBJ2-3, the V gene TRBV11-3; D perhaps matches TRBD2 (6 bases). The V gene's germline CDR1 is SGHNT and CDR2 YENEEA. CDR3 length equals 15 residues. Deletions cut 3 bases from V and 6 bases from J, with 16 bases between.